The clone carrying this T cell receptor beta chain is categorized as medium-sized. The data originate from a study of technical replicates of blood from four donors. The V gene lost 2 bases and the J gene lost 3 bases, with 8 bases spanning the gap. Germline CDR1 and CDR2: SGHDN and FVKESK. The CDR3 has 13 residues. The assay was immunoSEQ multiplex PCR, and TCRdb's table has in-frame clones only and misses some. Found here are just over 60,000 clones, more than 70% of them singletons; the top ten hold over 4.5%. Sequences were obtained from PBMCs. This TCR came from a human donor in good health. Some clones in this sample may be carry-over from other donors' samples. The V gene is TRBV14, the J gene TRBJ2-7; tentatively, D is TRBD2 (5 bases). CDR3: CASSQRGIYEQYF. CDR3 sequence (DNA): TGTGCCAGCAGCCAACGAGGGATCTACGAGCAGTACTTC.